This T cell receptor (beta chain) emerged from a study of brain metastases from non-small cell lung cancer. CDR3 size: 16 residues. V lost 0 bases to trimming and J lost 6 bases; unmatched junction nucleotides: 6. CDR1 and CDR2 from the germline V gene are SGHRS and YFSETQ. Sequencing was performed with immunoSEQ multiplex PCR; in TCRdb, only in-frame clones are kept and a portion is missing. Here the sample spans approximately 1,500 clones, about four fifths being singletons. The rearrangement uses TRBV5-1 and TRBJ2-1; TRBD2 matches at 10 bases. The sequenced material came from tumor-adjacent normal tissue. This receptor was taken from a donor older than 35 with non-small cell lung cancer. CDR3 in amino acids: CASSLDPSGSGNEQFF. In DNA form, the CDR3 reads TGCGCCAGCAGCTTGGATCCTAGCGGGAGCGGCAATGAGCAGTTCTTC. Full variable domain (missing parts from reference TRBV5-1 and TRBJ2-1): KAGVTQTPRYLIKTRGQQVTLSCSPISGHRSVSWYQQTPGQGLQFLFEYFSETQRNKGNFPGRFSGRQFSNSRSEMNVSTLELGDSALYLCASSLDPSGSGNEQFFGPGTRLTVL.